The 21 T cell receptor beta chains below come from one sample, sequenced in a study of cytomegalovirus exposure and HLA in healthy donors. The PCR used 60 Vbeta and 13 Jbeta primers. Method: immunoSEQ multiplex PCR; TCRdb's copy keeps in-frame clones and lacks some. The sample has around 140,000 clones; approximately 82% are singletons. Sequencing input: PBMCs. The receptors come from a man aged 25 to 45 in good health and CMV-seropositive.

This clone was observed a handful of times. The chain uses TRBV29-1 and TRBJ1-5; D might be TRBD1 (5 bases). CDR1 SQVTM and CDR2 ANQGSEA come from the germline V gene. V was cut by 5 bases and J by 3 bases, with 11 bases left in between. The CDR3 extends over 13 amino acids. CDR3: CSVRDRTNQPQHF. The CDR3, as DNA: TGCAGCGTTCGAGACAGAACCAATCAGCCCCAGCATTTT.

J is TRBJ1-5 and V is TRBV5-5; D perhaps matches TRBD1 (5 bases). Trimming shortened V by 4 bases and J by 3 bases, and 17 bases separated the two germline ends. The germline V gene encodes CDR1 SGHKS and CDR2 YYEKEE (reference sequence). CDR3 size: 16 residues. CDR3 residues: CASSAQGNGDNQPQHF. In nucleotides, the CDR3 is TGTGCCAGCAGCGCGCAGGGAAACGGTGACAATCAGCCCCAGCATTTT. Full variable domain (missing parts from reference TRBV5-5 and TRBJ1-5): DAGVTQSPTHLIKTRGQQVTLRCSPISGHKSVSWYQQVLGQGPQFIFQYYEKEERGRGNFPDRFSARQFPNYSSELNVNALLLGDSALYLCASSAQGNGDNQPQHFGDGTRLSIL.

This chain connects TRBV14 to TRBJ2-1; TRBD1 might be the D (6 bases). Trimming removed 4 bases at V and 5 bases at J, with 12 bases between. This CDR3 has 14 amino acids. CDR1 SGHDN and CDR2 FVKESK come from the germline V gene. The CDR3 sequence: CASSLTGTHNEQFF. Here the CDR3 DNA reads TGTGCCAGCAGCCTTACAGGGACCCACAATGAGCAGTTCTTC. Combining the CDR3 with reference TRBV14 and TRBJ2-1 gives the whole variable domain EAGVTQFPSHSVIEKGQTVTLRCDPISGHDNLYWYRRVMGKEIKFLLHFVKESKQDESGMPNNRFLAERTGGTYSTLKVQPAELEDSGVYFCASSLTGTHNEQFFGPGTRLTVL.

V and J are TRBV20-1 and TRBJ2-7; no clear D. Germline V gives CDR1 DFQATT, CDR2 SNEGSKA (reference sequence). The CDR3 totals 11 residues. The V gene lost 2 bases and the J gene lost 4 bases, with 6 bases spanning the gap. CDR3 sequence (DNA): TGCAGTGCTAGACAGGATTACGAGCAGTACTTC. Its protein product is CSARQDYEQYF.

V usage is TRBV6-6 and J usage is TRBJ2-7; 9 bases are a match to TRBD1. From germline, CDR1 is MNHNY and CDR2 SVGAGI (reference sequence). Trimming at V came to 4 bases and at J to 4 bases, leaving 8 bases not matched to a gene. The CDR3 is 15 residues long. The DNA for the CDR3 is TGTGCCAGCAGTTCAACAGGGGGCTTCGGGTACGAGCAGTACTTC. It translates to CASSSTGGFGYEQYF.

V gene TRBV4-2 combines with J gene TRBJ2-2, with D possibly TRBD2 on 5 matching bases. V was trimmed by 1 base and J by 3 bases, leaving 12 bases between them. Germline V gene data show CDR1 as LGHNA and CDR2 as YNFKEQ. The CDR3 is 16 amino acids. In DNA, the CDR3 is TGTGCCAGCAGCCAAGGAATCCTGGAGGACACCGGGGAGCTGTTTTTT. Protein sequence: CASSQGILEDTGELFF.

The sample holds a few counts of this clone. The rearrangement links TRBV2 to TRBJ2-5; maybe TRBD1 (5 bases). V lost 4 bases and J lost 4, with 7 bases in between. CDR1 SNHLY and CDR2 FYNNEI come from the germline V gene. The CDR3 contains 12 residues. CDR3 nucleotide sequence: TGTGCCAGCAGTGTAAGGGGAGAGACCCAGTACTTC. Amino acid sequence: CASSVRGETQYF.

V is TRBV4-1 and J is TRBJ1-3; D gene unclear. Trimming left V 4 bases short and J 2 bases short, with 9 bases between. The V gene's germline CDR1 is MGHRA and CDR2 YSYEKL. The CDR3 is made up of 14 amino acids. For the CDR3, the DNA is TGCGCCAGCAGCCTCCTCCCTGCTGGAAACACCATATATTTT. Protein: CASSLLPAGNTIYF.

This clone was counted between two and nine times. The J gene is TRBJ2-6, the V gene TRBV4-2, with 7 bases lining up with TRBD2. The CDR3 is made up of 20 amino acids. V dropped 4 bases and J dropped 0; count of bases not matched to a gene: 15. The germline V gene has CDR1 LGHNA and CDR2 YNFKEQ. CDR3 nucleotide sequence: TGTGCCAGCAGCCCGCAACTGGCAGCGGGAACCCTCTCTGGGGCCAACGTCCTGACTTTC. The encoded protein is CASSPQLAAGTLSGANVLTF.

The chain employs TRBV9 and TRBJ2-3, with TRBD2 identical over 7 bases. Germline CDR1 is SGDLS and CDR2 is YYNGEE. The CDR3 is made up of 15 amino acids. V shed 2 bases, J shed 2 bases, and the junction held 5 bases outside the gene matches. In DNA, the CDR3 is TGTGCCAGCAGCGTGCTCGGGGACTACACAGATACGCAGTATTTT. It codes for CASSVLGDYTDTQYF.

This chain joins TRBV5-1 and TRBJ1-6; D gene uncertain. The length of the CDR3 is 15 residues. The V end was cut by 0 bases, the J end by 9 bases, with 13 bases between. In germline, CDR1 is SGHRS, CDR2 YFSETQ. The CDR3 is CASSLATGLLSPLHF. Here the CDR3 DNA reads TGCGCCAGCAGCTTGGCGACGGGTCTGCTTTCACCCCTCCACTTT.

The chain combines TRBV28 with TRBJ1-3; D might be TRBD1 (5 bases). The CDR3 is 16 residues long. V lost 4 bases, J lost 0 bases, and 13 bases lay in between. Germline CDR1 and CDR2: MDHEN and SYDVKM. Written as DNA, the CDR3 is TGTGCCAGCAGTTCCTGGGGCACGGGCTCTGGAAACACCATATATTTT. As protein: CASSSWGTGSGNTIYF.

V usage is TRBV19 and J usage is TRBJ1-3; D unresolved. Trimming took 3 bases from V and 0 from J, leaving 6 bases between them. The CDR3 runs to 14 residues. The V gene's germline CDR1 is LNHDA and CDR2 SQIVND (reference sequence). CDR3 sequence: CASSIEPSGNTIYF. The CDR3 DNA follows: TGTGCCAGTAGTATTGAGCCCTCTGGAAACACCATATATTTT.

The V and J genes are TRBV5-1 and TRBJ1-1, with 8 bases that match TRBD1. V was clipped by 3 bases and J by 1 base; unmatched bases: 2. CDR3 length: 14 amino acids. Germline CDR1 reads SGHRS; CDR2 reads YFSETQ. CDR3 DNA sequence: TGCGCCAGCAGCTCGACAGGGGCGAACACTGAAGCTTTCTTT. It encodes CASSSTGANTEAFF.

The chain has TRBV30 and TRBJ1-3; tentative D call: TRBD1 (5 bases). This CDR3 region has 13 residues. The V end was cut by 4 bases, the J end by 0 bases, with 7 bases between. CDR1 is GTSNPN, CDR2 SVGIG, per germline (reference sequence). CDR3 loop: CAWIGGSGNTIYF. The CDR3 DNA follows: TGTGCCTGGATCGGGGGCTCTGGAAACACCATATATTTT.

CDR3 amino acids: CASRPTSTTEAQYF. CDR3 coding DNA: TGTGCCAGCAGACCCACCTCAACGACGGAGGCCCAGTACTTC. This chain connects TRBV5-4 to TRBJ2-5; D may be TRBD2 (5 bases). Trimming took off 5 bases at V and 9 bases at J, with 20 bases between the two ends. Per the germline V gene, CDR1 is SGHNT and CDR2 is YYREEE (reference sequence). This CDR3 is built from 14 residues.

Concerning this clone itself: The same CDR3 arises from other DNA sequences in this sample as well. The chain employs TRBV28 and TRBJ1-2, with 9 bases identical to TRBD1. V was pared by 7 bases and J by 6 bases, with 12 bases of the junction left unmatched. The V gene's germline CDR1 is MDHEN and CDR2 SYDVKM. The CDR3 spans 15 residues. The CDR3 protein is CASKARTGETHGYTF. In DNA form, the CDR3 reads TGTGCCAGCAAGGCCCGGACAGGGGAGACGCATGGCTACACCTTC.

V is TRBV28 and J is TRBJ2-7; 8 bases agree with TRBD2. V was clipped by 6 bases and J by 5 bases; unmatched bases: 6. The CDR3 has 13 residues. Germline V gene data show CDR1 as MDHEN and CDR2 as SYDVKM. The CDR3 nucleotides read TGTGCCAGCAGACCGGGAGGGGTACACGAGCAGTACTTC. It codes for CASRPGGVHEQYF.

This clone showed up just a few times. V usage is TRBV6-4 and J usage is TRBJ2-5; 8 bases map to TRBD2. The J segment lost 5 bases and the V segment lost 3 bases, leaving 17 bases of the junction unmatched. There are 18 residues in the CDR3. Germline V gene sequence: CDR1 MRHNA, CDR2 SNTAGT. The CDR3, as DNA: TGTGCCAGCAGTGAGATTCGAGCGGGGGAACGGGGGTGGGAGACCCAGTACTTC. Encoded protein: CASSEIRAGERGWETQYF.

This clone was seen a single time. CDR3 sequence: CATSRDGQPGFGTQYF. The DNA for the CDR3 is TGTGCCACCAGCAGAGATGGACAGCCGGGATTCGGGACCCAGTACTTC. The chain links TRBV15 to TRBJ2-5; D is possibly TRBD1 (6 bases). The germline V and J ends were trimmed by 0 bases and 7 bases, with 18 bases remaining between them. CDR1 LNHNV and CDR2 YYDKDF come from the germline V gene (reference sequence). CDR3 length equals 16 residues.

This clone was observed a few times. The gene calls are TRBV5-8 and TRBJ2-5; 7 positions match TRBD1. The germline gives CDR1 SGHTS, CDR2 YDEGEE. This CDR3 region has 15 residues. V was pared by 0 bases and J by 4 bases, with 6 bases of the junction left unmatched. CDR3 sequence: CASSLGDRATETQYF. The DNA for the CDR3 is TGTGCCAGCAGCTTGGGCGACAGGGCGACAGAGACCCAGTACTTC. The full variable domain, completed using reference TRBV5-8 and TRBJ2-5, is EAGVTQSPTHLIKTRGQQATLRCSPISGHTSVYWYQQALGLGLQFLLWYDEGEERNRGNFPPRFSGRQFPNYSSELNVNALELEDSALYLCASSLGDRATETQYFGPGTRLLVL.